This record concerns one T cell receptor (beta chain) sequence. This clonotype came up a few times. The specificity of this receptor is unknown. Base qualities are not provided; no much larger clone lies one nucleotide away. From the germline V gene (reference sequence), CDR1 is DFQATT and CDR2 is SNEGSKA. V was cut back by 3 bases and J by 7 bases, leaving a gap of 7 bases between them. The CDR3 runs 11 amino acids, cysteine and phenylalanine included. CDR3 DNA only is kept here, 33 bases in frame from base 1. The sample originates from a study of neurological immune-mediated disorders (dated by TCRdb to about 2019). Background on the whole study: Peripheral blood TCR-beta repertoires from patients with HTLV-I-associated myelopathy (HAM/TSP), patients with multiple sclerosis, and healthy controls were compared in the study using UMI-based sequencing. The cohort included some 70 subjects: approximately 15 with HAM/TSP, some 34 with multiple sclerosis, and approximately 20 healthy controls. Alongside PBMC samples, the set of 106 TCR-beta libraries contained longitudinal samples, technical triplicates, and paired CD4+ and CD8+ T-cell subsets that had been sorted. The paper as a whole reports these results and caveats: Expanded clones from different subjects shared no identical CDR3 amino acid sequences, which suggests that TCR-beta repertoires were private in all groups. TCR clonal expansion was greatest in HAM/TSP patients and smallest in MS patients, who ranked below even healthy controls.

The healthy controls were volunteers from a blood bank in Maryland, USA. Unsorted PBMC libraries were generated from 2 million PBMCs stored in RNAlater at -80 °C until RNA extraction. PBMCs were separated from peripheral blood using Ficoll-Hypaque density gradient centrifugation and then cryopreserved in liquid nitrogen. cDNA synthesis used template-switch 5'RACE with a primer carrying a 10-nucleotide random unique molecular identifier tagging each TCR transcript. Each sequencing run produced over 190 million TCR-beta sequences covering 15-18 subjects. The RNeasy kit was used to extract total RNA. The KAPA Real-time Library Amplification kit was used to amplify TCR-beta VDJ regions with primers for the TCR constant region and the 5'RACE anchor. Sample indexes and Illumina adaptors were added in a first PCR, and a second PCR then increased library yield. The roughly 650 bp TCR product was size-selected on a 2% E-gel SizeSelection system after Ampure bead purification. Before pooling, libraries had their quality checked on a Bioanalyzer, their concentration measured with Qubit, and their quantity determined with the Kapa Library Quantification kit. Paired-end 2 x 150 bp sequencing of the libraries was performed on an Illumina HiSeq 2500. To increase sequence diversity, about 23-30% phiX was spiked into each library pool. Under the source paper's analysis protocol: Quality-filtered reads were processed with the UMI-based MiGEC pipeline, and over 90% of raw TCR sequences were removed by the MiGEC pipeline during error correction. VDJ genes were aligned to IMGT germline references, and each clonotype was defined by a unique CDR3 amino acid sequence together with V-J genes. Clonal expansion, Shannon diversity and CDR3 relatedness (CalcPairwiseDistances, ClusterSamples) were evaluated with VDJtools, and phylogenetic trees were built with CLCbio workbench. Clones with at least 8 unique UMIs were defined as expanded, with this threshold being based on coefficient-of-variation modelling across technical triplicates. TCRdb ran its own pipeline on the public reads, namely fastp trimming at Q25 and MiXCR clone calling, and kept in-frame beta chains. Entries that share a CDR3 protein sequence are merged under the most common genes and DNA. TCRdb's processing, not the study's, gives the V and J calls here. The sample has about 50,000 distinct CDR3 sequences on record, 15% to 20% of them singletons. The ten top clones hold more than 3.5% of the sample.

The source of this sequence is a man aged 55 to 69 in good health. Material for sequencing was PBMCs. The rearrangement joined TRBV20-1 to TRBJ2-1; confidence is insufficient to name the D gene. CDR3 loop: CSASARNEQFF. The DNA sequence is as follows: TGCAGTGCTAGTGCCAGGAATGAGCAGTTCTTC.